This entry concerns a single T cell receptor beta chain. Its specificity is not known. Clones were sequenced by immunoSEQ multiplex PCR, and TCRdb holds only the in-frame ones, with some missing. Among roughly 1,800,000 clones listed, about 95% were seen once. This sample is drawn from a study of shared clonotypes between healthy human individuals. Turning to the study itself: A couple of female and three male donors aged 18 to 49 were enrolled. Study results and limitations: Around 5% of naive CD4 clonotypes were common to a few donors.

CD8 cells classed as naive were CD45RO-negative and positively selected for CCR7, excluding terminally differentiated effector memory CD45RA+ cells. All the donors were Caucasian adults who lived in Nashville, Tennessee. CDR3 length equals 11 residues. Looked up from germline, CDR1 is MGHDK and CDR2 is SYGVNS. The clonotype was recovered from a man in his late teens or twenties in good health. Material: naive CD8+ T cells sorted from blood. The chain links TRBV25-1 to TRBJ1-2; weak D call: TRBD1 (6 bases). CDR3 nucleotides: TGTGTCGTACAGGGCGAAGGCGGCTACACCTTC. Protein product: CVVQGEGGYTF.